This TCR beta chain originates from a study of CD8+CD57+ T cells in acquired aplastic anemia. About the study: Across the sorted CD4+ and CD8+ cells, DNA amounts averaged about 3.2 ug. Overall study findings and caveats: Patients and controls shared 25 to 35 CD8+ CDR3 sequences, highly expressed in patients. Controls and patients did not differ significantly in CD8+ Simpson's diversity.

The use of genomic DNA as template underpinned the TCR beta VDJ and CDR3 profiling. TCRdb used MiXCR to reprocess the reads, holding one entry per CDR3 protein. The sample lists a few hundred thousand distinct CDR3 sequences, around 33% occurring once. Losses at the gene ends were 6 bases for V and 8 bases for J; bases not matched to a gene: 11. The CDR3 is made up of 15 amino acids. In germline, CDR1 is WSHSY, CDR2 SAAADI. All patients picked for sequencing had shown, by flow cytometry, an expansion of CD8+CD57+ cells. The blood sampling took place in patients who had so far received no therapy. A remark on this clonotype: Its specificity is unknown.

Source material: sorted CD4+, CD8+, or CD8+CD57+ T cells (not recorded which) from PBMCs. This chain links TRBV10-2 with TRBJ1-1; 11 bases are shared with TRBD1. This clonotype originated in a human donor with aplastic anemia. For the CDR3, the DNA is TGCGCCAGCAGCTCGGGACAGGGGGGTTCCACGGAAGCTTTCTTT. Translated, it gives CASSSGQGGSTEAFF.